A selection of T cell receptor beta chains follows, all from one sample in a study of blood T cell repertoires in COVID-19. Clones were read by immunoSEQ multiplex PCR, and TCRdb kept only the in-frame ones, dropping some. This sample carries more than 350,000 clones, approximately 91% of them seen once, and the ten largest clones take less than 1.5%. The specimen sequenced was PBMCs or T cells enriched from blood (not recorded which). These receptors all come from a woman aged 18-29 years who had been exposed to COVID-19. The CDR3 runs from the conserved cysteine through the conserved F or W. The order of the fields is clone size, V gene, J gene, D gene, CDR3 protein, CDR3 DNA. A D gene is named only where the DNA matches it firmly. Clone size is shown for a subset of rows, as once, few, many or a class of expanded clone.

>NA|TRBV28|TRBJ1-2|TRBD1
CASSPQAGTGPANYGYTF
TGTGCCAGCAGCCCCCAAGCGGGGACAGGGCCAGCTAACTATGGCTACACCTTC
>once|TRBV19|TRBJ2-7|NA
CASSIGAWDEQYF
TGTGCCAGTAGTATAGGGGCTTGGGACGAGCAGTACTTC
>NA|TRBV4-1|TRBJ1-2|TRBD1
CASKQGDHYGYTF
TGCGCCAGCAAGCAGGGGGATCACTATGGCTACACCTTC
>NA|TRBV9|TRBJ2-5|TRBD1
CASSATGIETQYF
TGTGCCAGCAGCGCGACAGGGATAGAGACCCAGTACTTC
>few|TRBV6-6|TRBJ2-7|NA
CASSYEEAGSNEQYF
TGTGCCAGCAGTTACGAGGAGGCGGGAAGCAACGAGCAGTACTTC
>few|TRBV28|TRBJ1-1|TRBD1
CASRSTGALEAFF
TGTGCCAGCAGAAGCACAGGGGCCCTTGAAGCTTTCTTT
>few|TRBV18|TRBJ2-2|TRBD1
CASSRGTAGELFF
TGTGCCAGCTCACGAGGGACAGCCGGGGAGCTGTTTTTT
>once|TRBV7-6|TRBJ2-5|TRBD2
CASSLWEGTQYF
TGTGCCAGCAGCTTATGGGAGGGGACCCAGTACTTC
>NA|TRBV5-1|TRBJ1-4|NA
CASSPGLSNEKLFF
TGCGCCAGCAGCCCCGGACTGTCTAATGAAAAACTGTTTTTT
>NA|TRBV11-2|TRBJ2-1|NA
CASSRRQVSYEQFF
TGTGCCAGCAGCCGGCGACAGGTGTCATATGAGCAGTTCTTC
>NA|TRBV28|TRBJ1-2|NA
CASSLGGLGGYTF
TGTGCCAGCAGTTTGGGGGGGCTCGGTGGCTACACCTTC
>NA|TRBV4-3|TRBJ2-7|TRBD2
CASSPTSGELYEQYF
TGCGCCAGCAGCCCGACTAGCGGGGAATTGTACGAGCAGTACTTC
>NA|TRBV15|TRBJ2-3|NA
CATSRQGGDTQYF
TGTGCCACCAGCAGACAGGGCGGTGATACGCAGTATTTT
>NA|TRBV15|TRBJ2-2|TRBD2
CATSPLRGEGTGELFF
TGTGCCACCAGCCCGCTTCGGGGGGAAGGCACCGGGGAGCTGTTTTTT
>once|TRBV12-3/TRBV12-4|TRBJ1-5|NA
CASSRGLSLAQHF
TGTGCCAGCAGTCGCGGCCTCAGTTTGGCCCAGCATTTT
>NA|TRBV7-9|TRBJ1-4|NA
CASSADRAGSGKLFF
TGTGCCAGCAGCGCGGACCGGGCGGGGAGTGGAAAACTGTTTTTT
>once|TRBV30|TRBJ2-2|NA
CAWSNPGEPGELFF
TGTGCCTGGAGTAACCCAGGGGAGCCCGGGGAGCTGTTTTTT
>NA|TRBV14|TRBJ1-1|TRBD1
CASSRRQGNTEAFF
TGTGCCAGCAGCCGCAGACAGGGGAACACTGAAGCTTTCTTT
>few|TRBV28|TRBJ2-7|TRBD1
CASNYRGTLPSYEQYF
TGTGCCAGCAACTACAGGGGGACCCTACCCTCCTACGAGCAGTACTTC
>once|TRBV5-4|TRBJ2-1|TRBD2
CASNRRTSGKGYNEQFF
TGTGCCAGCAACCGACGGACTAGCGGGAAGGGGTACAATGAGCAGTTCTTC
>NA|TRBV10-2|TRBJ2-2|NA
CASRVSGGGDTGELFF
TGCGCCAGCAGGGTTAGCGGTGGGGGAGACACCGGGGAGCTGTTTTTT
>NA|TRBV6-2/TRBV6-3|TRBJ2-7|NA
CASSYGRTPGVYEQYF
TGTGCCAGCAGTTACGGACGTACCCCCGGGGTCTACGAGCAGTACTTC
>once|TRBV4-1|TRBJ1-1|NA
CASSQAHAQGNTEAFF
TGCGCCAGCAGCCAAGCTCATGCACAGGGGAACACTGAAGCTTTCTTT
>NA|TRBV5-4|TRBJ1-1|NA
CASSVNPGQMNTEAFF
TGTGCCAGCAGCGTAAACCCGGGACAAATGAACACTGAAGCTTTCTTT
>once|TRBV12-3/TRBV12-4|TRBJ1-2|NA
CASSPRVAGTTF
TGTGCCAGCAGTCCCCGGGTGGCGGGTACGACCTTC
>NA|TRBV11-2|TRBJ2-5|TRBD2
CASSLSSGGPQETQYF
TGTGCCAGCAGCTTAAGTAGCGGGGGACCGCAAGAGACCCAGTACTTC
>NA|TRBV3-1/TRBV3-2|TRBJ2-1|NA
CASSQHGEQFF
TGTGCCAGCAGCCAGCACGGGGAGCAGTTCTTC
>NA|TRBV6-2/TRBV6-3|TRBJ1-5|NA
CASSYQGLRQPQHF
TGTGCCAGCAGTTACCAGGGGTTGAGGCAGCCCCAGCATTTT
>few|TRBV2|TRBJ2-7|NA
CASSVFPGTLAYEQYF
TGTGCCAGCAGTGTATTCCCCGGGACTCTTGCCTACGAGCAGTACTTC
>NA|TRBV4-3|TRBJ2-2|NA
CASSQRSGASVNTGELFF
TGCGCCAGCAGCCAAAGGTCAGGCGCTAGCGTGAACACCGGGGAGCTGTTTTTT
>NA|TRBV19|TRBJ2-7|NA
CASSHRVPYEQYF
TGTGCCAGTAGCCACAGGGTCCCCTACGAGCAGTACTTC
>NA|TRBV6-4|TRBJ2-1|TRBD2
CASSDSGRAGPESLFF
TGTGCCAGCAGTGATAGCGGGAGGGCCGGTCCCGAATCTCTGTTCTTC
>NA|TRBV14|TRBJ2-2|NA
CASSQAGALADNTGELFF
TGTGCCAGCAGCCAGGCAGGGGCTCTAGCGGACAACACCGGGGAGCTGTTTTTT
>NA|TRBV10-3|TRBJ1-3|NA
CAISAPQGTGNTIYF
TGTGCCATCAGTGCCCCGCAGGGTACTGGAAACACCATATATTTT
>NA|TRBV3-1/TRBV3-2|TRBJ1-3|NA
CASSRAGSGNTIYF
TGTGCCAGCAGCCGGGCAGGTTCTGGAAACACCATATATTTT
>few|TRBV5-1|TRBJ2-7|NA
CASSLEGGYEQYF
TGCGCCAGCAGCTTGGAAGGGGGCTACGAGCAGTACTTC
>NA|TRBV19|TRBJ2-7|TRBD1
CASSIDLNRGTYEQYF
TGTGCCAGTAGTATAGATTTAAACAGGGGTACCTACGAGCAGTACTTC
>once|TRBV19|TRBJ1-5|NA
CASSIQAWGNQPQHF
TGTGCCAGTAGCATACAGGCTTGGGGCAATCAGCCCCAGCATTTT
>NA|TRBV18|TRBJ1-4|NA
CASSPGGATNEKLFF
TGTGCCAGCTCACCAGGGGGCGCCACTAATGAAAAACTGTTTTTT
>NA|TRBV7-8|TRBJ2-2|NA
CASSDSLTGELFF
TGTGCCAGCAGTGACAGTCTAACCGGGGAGCTGTTTTTT
>NA|TRBV6-5|TRBJ2-3|NA
CASNLPLSGDTQYF
TGTGCCAGCAATCTCCCGCTTAGCGGAGATACGCAGTATTTT
>NA|TRBV29-1|TRBJ2-2|NA
CSVTLGLPNTGELFF
TGCAGCGTTACCCTGGGACTTCCGAACACCGGGGAGCTGTTTTTT
>NA|TRBV5-1|TRBJ1-5|NA
CASSWGGSDQPQHF
TGCGCCAGCAGCTGGGGGGGCTCTGATCAGCCCCAGCATTTT
>NA|TRBV7-8|TRBJ2-7|NA
CASSPRVDYEQYF
TGTGCCAGCAGCCCCAGGGTAGACTACGAGCAGTACTTC
>NA|TRBV29-1|TRBJ1-1|NA
CSPSYGQEAFF
TGCAGCCCCTCCTATGGACAGGAAGCTTTCTTT
>NA|TRBV18|TRBJ1-1|NA
CASSPGLSNTEAFF
TGTGCCAGCTCACCAGGCCTTTCGAACACTGAAGCTTTCTTT
>NA|TRBV7-9|TRBJ2-3|NA
CASSPPGLAFTDTQYF
TGTGCCAGCAGCCCGCCCGGTCTAGCGTTCACAGATACGCAGTATTTT
>NA|TRBV7-8|TRBJ2-1|TRBD2
CASSSFIGTSGGVRSYNEQFF
TGTGCCAGCAGCTCCTTCATAGGGACTAGCGGGGGAGTGAGGTCCTACAATGAGCAGTTCTTC
>NA|TRBV7-9|TRBJ1-1|NA
CASSTTEPDGYQDEAFF
TGTGCCAGCAGCACCACTGAACCCGACGGTTATCAGGATGAAGCTTTCTTT
>NA|TRBV11-1|TRBJ2-1|TRBD1
CASSTTRDRDPNEQFF
TGTGCCAGCAGCACCACCCGGGACAGGGATCCCAATGAGCAGTTCTTC
>NA|TRBV5-1|TRBJ2-3|TRBD2
CASSRTSGMADTQYF
TGCGCCAGCAGCCGGACTAGCGGGATGGCAGATACGCAGTATTTT
>NA|TRBV3-1/TRBV3-2|TRBJ2-4|NA
CASSQGRGLGNIQYF
TGTGCCAGCAGCCAAGGAAGGGGCCTGGGGAACATTCAGTACTTC
>few|TRBV19|TRBJ1-1|NA
CASSIVTRQATEAFF
TGTGCCAGTAGTATAGTGACCCGACAGGCGACTGAAGCTTTCTTT
>NA|TRBV7-8|TRBJ1-6|TRBD1
CASSPRVGTGDHNSPLHF
TGTGCCAGCAGCCCTAGGGTTGGGACAGGGGACCATAATTCACCCCTCCACTTT